The clone carrying this T cell receptor (beta chain) was recorded only once. Its antigen remains unknown. The CDR3 totals 17 residues. V was clipped by 2 bases and J by 3 bases, with 17 bases between them. This specimen belongs to a study of cytomegalovirus exposure and HLA in healthy donors. Study context: An early release of data contained 75 million to 90 million unique TCRs, which came from HLA-typed donors. Points from the study as a whole: A later analysis reportedly identified an Asian-associated ancestry cluster as carrying fewer N-insertions than the roughly 670-donor mean.

The PCR had 60 Vbeta and 13 Jbeta primers. Generated by immunoSEQ multiplex PCR, the TCRdb table keeps only in-frame clones and is missing some. The table includes some 36,000 clones, roughly two thirds detected once. Among the donors, all were healthy bone marrow donors. This TCR came from a man under 40 in good health and CMV-seronegative. Sequencing was carried out using PBMCs. The chain is built from TRBV23-1 and TRBJ1-5, with D possibly matching TRBD1 (5 bases). Being an ORF, TRBV23-1 has a function that is uncertain. The CDR3 DNA follows: TGCGCCAGCAGTCAAACAGGACACTCCAGCCCCAATCAGCCCCAGCATTTT. It codes for CASSQTGHSSPNQPQHF.